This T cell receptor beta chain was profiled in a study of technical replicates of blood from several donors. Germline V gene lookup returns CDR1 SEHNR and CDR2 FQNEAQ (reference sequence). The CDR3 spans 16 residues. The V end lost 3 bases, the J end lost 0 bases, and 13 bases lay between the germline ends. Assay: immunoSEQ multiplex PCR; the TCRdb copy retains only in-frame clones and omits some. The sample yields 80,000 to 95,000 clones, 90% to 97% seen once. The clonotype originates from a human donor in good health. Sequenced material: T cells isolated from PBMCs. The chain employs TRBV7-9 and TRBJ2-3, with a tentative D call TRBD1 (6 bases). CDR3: CASSFTPGQSTDTQYF. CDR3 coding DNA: TGTGCCAGCAGCTTTACTCCGGGACAAAGCACAGATACGCAGTATTTT.